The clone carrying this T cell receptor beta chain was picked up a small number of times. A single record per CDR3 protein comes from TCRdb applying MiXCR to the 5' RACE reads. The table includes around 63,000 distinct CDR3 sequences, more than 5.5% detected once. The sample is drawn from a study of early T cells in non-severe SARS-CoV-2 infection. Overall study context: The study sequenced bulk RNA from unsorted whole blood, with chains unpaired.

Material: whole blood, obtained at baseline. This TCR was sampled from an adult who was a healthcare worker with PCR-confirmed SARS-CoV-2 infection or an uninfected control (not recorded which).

CDR3 amino acids: CASSLVLGVATNEKLFF. The CDR3 nucleotides are TGTGCCAGCAGTTTAGTTTTGGGGGTGGCAACTAATGAAAAACTGTTTTTT. V usage is TRBV12-3 or TRBV12-4 and J usage is TRBJ1-4; tentative D call: TRBD1 (5 bases). The CDR3 extends over 17 amino acids. The V and J ends lost 1 base and 0 bases respectively, with 12 bases between them.